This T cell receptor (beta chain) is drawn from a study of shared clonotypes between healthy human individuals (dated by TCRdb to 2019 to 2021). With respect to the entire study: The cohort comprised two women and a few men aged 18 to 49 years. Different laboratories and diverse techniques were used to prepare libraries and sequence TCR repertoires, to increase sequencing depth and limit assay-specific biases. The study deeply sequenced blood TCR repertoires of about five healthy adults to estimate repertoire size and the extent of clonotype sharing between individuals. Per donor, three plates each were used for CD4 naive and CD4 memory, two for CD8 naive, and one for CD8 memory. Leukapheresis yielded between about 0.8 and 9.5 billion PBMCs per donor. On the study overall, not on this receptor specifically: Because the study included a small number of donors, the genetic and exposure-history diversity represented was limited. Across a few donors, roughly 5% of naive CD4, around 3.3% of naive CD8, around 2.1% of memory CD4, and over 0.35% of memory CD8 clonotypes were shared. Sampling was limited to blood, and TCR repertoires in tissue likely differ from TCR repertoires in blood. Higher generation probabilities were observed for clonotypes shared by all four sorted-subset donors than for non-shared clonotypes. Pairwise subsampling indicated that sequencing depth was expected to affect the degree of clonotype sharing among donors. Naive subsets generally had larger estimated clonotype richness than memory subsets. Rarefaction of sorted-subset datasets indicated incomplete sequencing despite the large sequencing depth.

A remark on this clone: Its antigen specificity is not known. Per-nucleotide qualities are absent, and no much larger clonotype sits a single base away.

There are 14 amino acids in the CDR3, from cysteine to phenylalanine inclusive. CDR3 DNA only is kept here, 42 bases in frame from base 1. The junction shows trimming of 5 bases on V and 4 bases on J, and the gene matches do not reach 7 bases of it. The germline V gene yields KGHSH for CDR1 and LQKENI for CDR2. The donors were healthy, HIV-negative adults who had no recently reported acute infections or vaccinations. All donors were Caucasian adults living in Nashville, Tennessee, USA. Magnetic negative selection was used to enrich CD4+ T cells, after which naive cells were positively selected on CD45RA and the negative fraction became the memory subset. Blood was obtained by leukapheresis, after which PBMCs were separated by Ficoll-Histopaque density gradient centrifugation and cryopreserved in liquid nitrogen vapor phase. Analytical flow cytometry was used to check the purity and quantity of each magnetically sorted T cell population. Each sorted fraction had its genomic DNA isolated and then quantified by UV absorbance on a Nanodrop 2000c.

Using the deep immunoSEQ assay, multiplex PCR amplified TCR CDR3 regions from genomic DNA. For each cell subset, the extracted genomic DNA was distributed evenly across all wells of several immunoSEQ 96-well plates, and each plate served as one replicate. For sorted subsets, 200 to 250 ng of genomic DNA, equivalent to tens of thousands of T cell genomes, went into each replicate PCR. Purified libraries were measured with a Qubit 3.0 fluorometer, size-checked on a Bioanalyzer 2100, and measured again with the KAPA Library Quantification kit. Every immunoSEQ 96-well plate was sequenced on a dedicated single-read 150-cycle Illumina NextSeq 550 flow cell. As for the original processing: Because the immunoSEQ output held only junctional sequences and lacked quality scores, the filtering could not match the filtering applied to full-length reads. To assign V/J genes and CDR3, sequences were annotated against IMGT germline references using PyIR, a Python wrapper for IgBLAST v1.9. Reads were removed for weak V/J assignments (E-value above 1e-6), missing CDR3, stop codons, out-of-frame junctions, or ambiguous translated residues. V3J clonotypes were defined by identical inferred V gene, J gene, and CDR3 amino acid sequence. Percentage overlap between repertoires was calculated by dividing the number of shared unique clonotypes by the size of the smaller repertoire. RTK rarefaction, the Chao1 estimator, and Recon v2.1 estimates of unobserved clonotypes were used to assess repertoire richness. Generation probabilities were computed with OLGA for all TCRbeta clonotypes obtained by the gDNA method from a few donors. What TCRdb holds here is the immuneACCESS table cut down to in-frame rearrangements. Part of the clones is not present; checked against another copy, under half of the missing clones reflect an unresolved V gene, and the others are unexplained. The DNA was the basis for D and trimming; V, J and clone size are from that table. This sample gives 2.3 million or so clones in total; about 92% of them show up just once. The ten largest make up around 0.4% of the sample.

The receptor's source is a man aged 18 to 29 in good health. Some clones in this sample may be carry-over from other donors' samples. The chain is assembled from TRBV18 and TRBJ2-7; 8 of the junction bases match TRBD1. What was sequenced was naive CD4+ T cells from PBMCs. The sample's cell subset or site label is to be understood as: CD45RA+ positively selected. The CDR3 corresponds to CASSSTGAVYEQYF. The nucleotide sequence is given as TGTGCCAGCTCATCGACAGGGGCGGTATACGAGCAGTACTTC.